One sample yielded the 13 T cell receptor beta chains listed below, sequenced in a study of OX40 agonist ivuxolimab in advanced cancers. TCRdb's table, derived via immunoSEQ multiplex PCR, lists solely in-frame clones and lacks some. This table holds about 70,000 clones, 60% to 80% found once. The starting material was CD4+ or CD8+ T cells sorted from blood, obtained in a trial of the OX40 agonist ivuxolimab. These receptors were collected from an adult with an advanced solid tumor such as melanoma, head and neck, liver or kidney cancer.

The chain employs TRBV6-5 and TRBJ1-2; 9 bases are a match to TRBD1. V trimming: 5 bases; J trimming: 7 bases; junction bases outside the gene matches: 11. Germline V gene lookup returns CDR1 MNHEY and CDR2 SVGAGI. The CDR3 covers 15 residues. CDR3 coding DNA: TGTGCCAGCAGTCTTTATGGACAGGGGATCTCTGGCTACACCTTC. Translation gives CASSLYGQGISGYTF.

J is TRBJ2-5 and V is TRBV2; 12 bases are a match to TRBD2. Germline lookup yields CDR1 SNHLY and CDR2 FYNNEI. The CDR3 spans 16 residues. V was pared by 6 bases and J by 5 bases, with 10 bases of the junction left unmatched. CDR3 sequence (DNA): TGTGCCAGCAGACGGCGACTAGCGGGAGATCAGGAGACCCAGTACTTC. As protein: CASRRRLAGDQETQYF. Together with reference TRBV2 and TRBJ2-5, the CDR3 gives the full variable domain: EPEVTQTPSHQVTQMGQEVILRCVPISNHLYFYWYRQILGQKVEFLVSFYNNEISEKSEIFDDQFSVERPDGSNFTLKIRSTKLEDSAMYFCASRRRLAGDQETQYFGPGTRLLVL.

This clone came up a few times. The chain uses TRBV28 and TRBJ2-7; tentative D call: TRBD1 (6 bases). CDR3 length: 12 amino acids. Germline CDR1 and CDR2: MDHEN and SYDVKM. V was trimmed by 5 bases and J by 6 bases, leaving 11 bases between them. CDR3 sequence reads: CASSGGQPEQYF. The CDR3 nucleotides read TGTGCCAGCAGTGGGGGACAACCCGAGCAGTACTTC.

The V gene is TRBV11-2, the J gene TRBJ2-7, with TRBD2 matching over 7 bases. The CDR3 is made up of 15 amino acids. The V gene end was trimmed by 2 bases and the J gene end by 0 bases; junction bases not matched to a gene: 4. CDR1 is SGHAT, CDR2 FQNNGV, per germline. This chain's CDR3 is CASSLMRGFSYEQYF. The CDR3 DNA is TGTGCCAGCAGCTTAATGCGGGGGTTCTCCTACGAGCAGTACTTC.

Here the CDR3 DNA reads TGTGCCAGCAGCCCCCGTCGGGCAACAACTAATGAAAAACTGTTTTTT. It specifies CASSPRRATTNEKLFF. This chain links TRBV27 with TRBJ1-4; D gene uncertain. The V and J ends lost 6 bases and 0 bases respectively, with 14 bases between them. Germline lookup yields CDR1 MNHEY and CDR2 SMNVEV (reference sequence). CDR3 length equals 16 residues. The full variable domain, in which reference TRBV27 and TRBJ1-4 provide the parts outside the CDR3, is EAQVTQNPRYLITVTGKKLTVTCSQNMNHEYMSWYRQDPGLGLRQIYYSMNVEVTDKGDVPEGYKVSRKEKRNFPLILESPSPNQTSLYFCASSPRRATTNEKLFFGSGTQLSVL.

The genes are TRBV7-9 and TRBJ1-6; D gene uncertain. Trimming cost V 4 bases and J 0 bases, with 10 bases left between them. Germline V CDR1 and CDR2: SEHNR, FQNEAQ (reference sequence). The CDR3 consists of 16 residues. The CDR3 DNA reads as TGTGCCAGCAGCTCACAGCAGAGCTCCTATAATTCACCCCTCCACTTT. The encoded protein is CASSSQQSSYNSPLHF. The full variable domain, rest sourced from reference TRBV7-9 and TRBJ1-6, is DTGVSQNPRHKITKRGQNVTFRCDPISEHNRLYWYRQTLGQGPEFLTYFQNEAQLEKSRLLSDRFSAERPKGSFSTLEIQRTEQGDSAMYLCASSSQQSSYNSPLHFGNGTRLTVT.

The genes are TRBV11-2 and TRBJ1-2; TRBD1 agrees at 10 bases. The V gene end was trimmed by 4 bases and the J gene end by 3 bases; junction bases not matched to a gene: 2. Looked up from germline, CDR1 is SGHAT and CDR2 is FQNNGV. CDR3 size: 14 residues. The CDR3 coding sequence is TGTGCCAGCAGCTGGGACAGGGGTGACTATGGCTACACCTTC. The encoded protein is CASSWDRGDYGYTF.

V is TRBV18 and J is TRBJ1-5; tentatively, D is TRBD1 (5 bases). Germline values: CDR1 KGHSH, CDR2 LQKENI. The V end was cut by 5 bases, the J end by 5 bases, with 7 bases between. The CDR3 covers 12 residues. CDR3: CASSTGDQPQHF. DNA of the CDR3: TGTGCCAGCTCAACGGGGGATCAGCCCCAGCATTTT.

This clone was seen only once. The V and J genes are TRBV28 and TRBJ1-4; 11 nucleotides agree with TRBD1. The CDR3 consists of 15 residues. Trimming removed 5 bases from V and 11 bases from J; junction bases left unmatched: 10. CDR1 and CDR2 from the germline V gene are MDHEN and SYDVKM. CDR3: CASSTSGTGGNKLFF. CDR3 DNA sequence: TGTGCCAGCAGTACCTCCGGGACAGGGGGGAACAAACTGTTTTTT.

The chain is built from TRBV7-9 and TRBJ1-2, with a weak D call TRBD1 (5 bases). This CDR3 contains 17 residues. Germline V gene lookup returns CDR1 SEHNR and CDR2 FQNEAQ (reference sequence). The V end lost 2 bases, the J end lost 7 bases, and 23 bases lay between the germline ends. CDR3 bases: TGTGCCAGCAGCTTATTACCTCCGGGACCGAGAGGGAGTGGCTACACCTTC. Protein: CASSLLPPGPRGSGYTF.

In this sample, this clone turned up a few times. CDR3 amino acids: CASSPRLGVTEAFF. DNA of the CDR3: TGTGCCAGCTCACCAAGGTTAGGGGTCACTGAAGCTTTCTTT. The rearrangement uses TRBV18 and TRBJ1-1, with a tentative D call TRBD1 (5 bases). The CDR3 sequence is 14 residues long. Trimming pared 2 bases from V and 4 bases from J, leaving 11 bases between. CDR1 and CDR2 (germline): KGHSH, LQKENI.

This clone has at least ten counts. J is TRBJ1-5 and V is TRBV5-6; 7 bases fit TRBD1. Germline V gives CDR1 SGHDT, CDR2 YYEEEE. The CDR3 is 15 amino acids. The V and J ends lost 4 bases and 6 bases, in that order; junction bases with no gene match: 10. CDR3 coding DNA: TGTGCCAGCAGCCTCCGACAGGGTAGAGGTCAGCCCCAGCATTTT. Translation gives CASSLRQGRGQPQHF.

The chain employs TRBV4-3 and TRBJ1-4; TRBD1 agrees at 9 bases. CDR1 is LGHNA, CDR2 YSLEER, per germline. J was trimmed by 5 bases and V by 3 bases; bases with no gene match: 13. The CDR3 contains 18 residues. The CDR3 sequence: CASSHLVLRTGENEKLFF. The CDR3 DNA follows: TGCGCCAGCAGCCATCTGGTACTTCGGACAGGGGAAAATGAAAAACTGTTTTTT.